Detailed here is one T cell receptor (beta chain). This clonotype has just a few counts. Its antigen specificity is not known. Base qualities are missing; no much larger clone stands one base away. In the germline V gene, CDR1 corresponds to MNHNS and CDR2 to SASEGT. Spanning cysteine to phenylalanine, the CDR3 consists of 16 amino acids. The only DNA kept is the CDR3, 48 bases in frame from the first base. V and J lose 6 bases and 1 base, and a span of 16 bases separates them. This record comes from a study of identical twins (dated by TCRdb to about 2016). Context from the whole study: To test whether fetal clonotypes persist, the study used deep sequencing on TCR alpha and beta repertoires from monozygotic twins, unrelated adults of various ages, and cord blood. To rule out contamination, the twin experiments were replicated at different times with different library preparation protocols.

Overall results and qualifications from the work: Because the same donors could not be followed over many years, the conclusions depended on cross-sectional statistical analysis. Abundant cord blood beta clonotypes carried fewer insertions; young adult naive repertoires showed a weaker similar trend, while memory repertoires showed none. Invariant T cells such as MAIT and iNKT could partly confound zero-insertion analyses, although diverse VJ usage argued against such confounding for most clonotypes. In beta out-of-frame sequences, excess twin sharing was weaker, because having fewer shared sequences lowered the signal-to-noise ratio. Compared with coincidental sharing between unrelated individuals, out-of-frame TCR alpha sequences shared between twins showed an excess of sequences with low generation probability. Recombination models systematically underestimated out-of-frame TCR alpha sharing in monozygotic twins but agreed with sharing between unrelated individuals.

All donors were healthy Caucasians. The twin cohort consisted of three pairs of female monozygotic twins, all aged 18 to 29 years. Positive isolation kits from Invitrogen were used to isolate CD4+ and CD8+ T cell populations. Libraries came from 5' RACE. The sequencer was an Illumina HiSeq 2000. Template switching introduced a universal primer binding site; the final cDNA contained a unique molecular identifier, enabling accurate counting of TCR cDNA molecules. Specific primers in the conserved constant-segment region were used to synthesize first-strand cDNA for the TCR alpha and beta chains. To control for contamination, every cDNA library was double barcoded, receiving both a SMART-Mk sample barcode and Illumina barcodes. TruSeq adapter sequences, together with Illumina sample barcodes, were added in two successive PCR steps. The Illumina HiSeq platform was used with custom primers to sequence TCR alpha and beta cDNA libraries. In the authors' own workflow: Raw reads were processed with MiGEC to extract unique molecular identifiers, and MiXCR was used to determine CDR3 positions. Recombination models were inferred per individual with the repgenHMM and IGoR tools using an EM algorithm. The tcR package in R was used for shared clonotype analysis, with sharing normalized by the product of cloneset sizes. Out-of-frame nonproductive sequences were analyzed to study raw recombination free of thymic and clonal selection effects. TCRdb handled the public reads itself, with Q25 trimming in fastp and clone calling in MiXCR, and kept productive beta chains. Here each entry gathers all rows of one CDR3 protein and keeps the most common genes and DNA. Clone size and V and J calls follow TCRdb, not the original study. This sample has over 500,000 distinct CDR3 sequences in its table, and roughly 21% of those were observed once. The top ten clonotypes cover about 0.91% of the sample.

These data are also associated with another study on T cells expressing NK-cell markers. The second source states: In sorted CD3+CD56+NKG2C+, CD3+CD56+NKG2C- and CD3+CD56-NKG2C+ T-cell subsets from several donors, TCR beta-chain repertoires were profiled. Of the eight sequenced donors, seven were found to be HCMV-seropositive and one was found to be HCMV-seronegative. In several experiments an anti-gammadeltaTCR antibody was added to restrict sorting to alphabetaTCR-expressing T cells. In several donors, the dominant CD3+CD56+NKG2C+ clonotypes were found to rank among the top 10 CD8+ clonotypes and to make up about 1.0-8% of CD8+ T cells. Those dominant clonotypes were again the most abundant among CD3+CD56-NKG2C+ cells in a handful of donors, at about 25-60.1%. It remained unclear whether the expanded NKG2C-expressing T cell clones were specific for HCMV antigens. All eight donors whose samples were sequenced were randomly selected healthy volunteers, three of them men and five women. A commercial ELISA kit detecting HCMV-specific IgG in serum was used to determine HCMV serostatus. MIGEC was used to demultiplex reads and group reads by UMI, and MiTCR was used to assemble and quantify clonotypes. Only TCR cDNA sequences supported by at least two reads were kept to exclude erroneous sequences. The tcR package was used for downstream repertoire analysis, and clonotypes were matched between fractions using CDR3 nucleotide sequence together with V segment. VDJmatch was used to annotate antigen specificity against VDJdb, with one amino acid substitution allowed in CDR3.

The material sequenced was CD4+ T cells sorted from blood. Rearrangement joined TRBV6-1 to TRBJ2-1; the D gene is possibly TRBD1, with 6 bases matching. The sequence came from a woman under 30 in good health. The CDR3: CASRLAGDGSYNEQFF. The DNA sequence follows: TGTGCCAGCAGGCTAGCAGGGGATGGATCCTACAATGAGCAGTTCTTC.